The clone carrying this T cell receptor beta chain was counted a single time. Antigen specificity is unknown. As defined, naive CD8 cells were CD45RO-negative and positively selected for CCR7, with terminally differentiated effector memory CD45RA+ cells excluded. Per germline, CDR1 SGHRS and CDR2 YFSETQ. There are 16 residues in the CDR3. Losses at the gene ends were 6 bases for V and 1 base for J; bases not matched to a gene: 9. The source of the sample is a study of shared clonotypes between healthy human individuals. Study information: Three plates each covered CD4 naive and memory; CD8 naive two, CD8 memory one.

Measured with immunoSEQ multiplex PCR; TCRdb has only the in-frame clones, and not every one. The table lists roughly 2.1 million clones, under 95% of them singletons. Broader study findings: Approximately 5.1% was the fraction of naive CD4 clonotypes found shared across a few donors.

The origin of this receptor is a young man in good health. Some clones in this sample may be carry-over from other donors' samples. Input material: naive CD8+ T cells from PBMCs. The chain employs TRBV5-1 and TRBJ2-5; 10 bases agree with TRBD1. The CDR3 here is CASNLGDRGIQETQYF. The DNA of the CDR3 is TGCGCCAGCAACCTTGGGGACAGGGGAATCCAAGAGACCCAGTACTTC. Full variable domain (missing parts from reference TRBV5-1 and TRBJ2-5): KAGVTQTPRYLIKTRGQQVTLSCSPISGHRSVSWYQQTPGQGLQFLFEYFSETQRNKGNFPGRFSGRQFSNSRSEMNVSTLELGDSALYLCASNLGDRGIQETQYFGPGTRLLVL.